This TCR beta chain emerged from a study of blood T cells in healthy people across ages. A J-beta primer mix and a sample-barcoded 5' primer were used in a second PCR of about 7 to 12 cycles. Each cDNA molecule, via a template-switch adaptor with 12 random nucleotides, was tagged. TCRdb re-analysed the 5' RACE reads in MiXCR, keeping a single row per CDR3 protein. The sample holds under 2,000,000 distinct CDR3 sequences, 49% seen once. The CDR3 is made up of 13 amino acids. CDR1 LNHDA and CDR2 SQIVND come from the germline V gene (reference sequence). Deletions cut 8 bases from V and 0 bases from J, with 8 bases between.

The sequence derives from a woman aged 40 to 55 in good health. Sequences were obtained from blood. The chain has TRBV19 and TRBJ2-1; D gene uncertain. CDR3 sequence: CASAASSYNEQFF. CDR3 in DNA: TGTGCCAGTGCCGCCAGCTCCTACAATGAGCAGTTCTTC.